A selection of T cell receptor beta chains follows, all from one sample in a study of cytomegalovirus exposure and HLA in healthy donors. Sequencing used immunoSEQ multiplex PCR; TCRdb keeps in-frame clones, though not all of them. The table records some 160,000 clones, approximately 80% of them present only once. Sequenced: PBMCs. The receptor set was obtained from a woman aged 40 to 50 in good health and CMV-seropositive. The CDR3 runs from the conserved cysteine through the conserved F or W. D genes are given only for firm matches. Where a row states a size, it is once, few, many or the class of an expanded clone; other rows omit it.

abundance	len	j_gene	v_gene	d_gene	CDR3aa	CDR3nt
once	14	TRBJ1-1	TRBV6-1	.	CASSDRRELREAFF	TGTGCCAGCAGTGACCGCAGGGAATTGCGTGAAGCTTTCTTT
.	14	TRBJ1-6	TRBV5-1	.	CASSLGGGNSPLHF	TGCGCCAGCAGCTTGGGCGGAGGGAATTCACCCCTCCACTTT
few	13	TRBJ1-4	TRBV5-5	.	CASSRSNSEKLFF	TGTGCCAGCAGCCGATCTAACAGCGAAAAACTGTTTTTT
.	15	TRBJ2-7	TRBV28	.	CASSLPMTNPYEQYF	TGTGCCAGCAGTTTGCCGATGACAAATCCCTACGAGCAGTACTTC
.	16	TRBJ1-1	TRBV6-5	.	CASSYSGAPGNTEAFF	TGTGCCAGCAGTTACTCAGGGGCGCCGGGGAACACTGAAGCTTTCTTT
.	12	TRBJ1-1	TRBV6-5	.	CASSRGNTEAFF	TGTGCCAGCAGCCGAGGGAACACTGAAGCTTTCTTT
.	14	TRBJ2-1	TRBV6-5	TRBD2	CASNGLAGGSEQFF	TGTGCCAGCAACGGACTAGCGGGGGGGAGTGAGCAGTTCTTC
once	12	TRBJ1-1	TRBV11-3	.	CASSSSDTEAFF	TGTGCCAGCAGCTCTTCGGACACTGAAGCTTTCTTT
.	13	TRBJ1-4	TRBV18	.	CASSPGGIGKLFF	TGTGCCAGCTCACCAGGGGGCATAGGAAAACTGTTTTTT
.	15	TRBJ1-5	TRBV10-2	.	CASKVREALAQPQHF	TGCGCCAGCAAGGTTCGAGAGGCCCTGGCCCAGCCCCAGCATTTT
.	13	TRBJ2-7	TRBV6-1	.	CASNNALSYEQYF	TGTGCCAGCAACAACGCCCTCTCCTACGAGCAGTACTTC
.	14	TRBJ2-7	TRBV7-6	TRBD1	CASSPQGANYEQYF	TGTGCCAGCAGCCCACAGGGGGCAAATTACGAGCAGTACTTC
.	16	TRBJ2-2	TRBV27	TRBD1	CASSPRTGLISGELFF	TGTGCCAGCAGCCCCAGGACAGGGTTGATCTCCGGGGAGCTGTTTTTT
.	13	TRBJ1-6	TRBV7-6	.	CASSPGPNSPLHF	TGTGCCAGCAGCCCAGGGCCTAATTCACCCCTCCACTTT
.	14	TRBJ2-7	TRBV9	.	CASSVGAISYEQYF	TGTGCCAGCAGCGTTGGGGCTATCTCCTACGAGCAGTACTTC
.	15	TRBJ2-1	TRBV29-1	TRBD2	CSVEGSGDSYNEQFF	TGCAGCGTTGAGGGTAGCGGGGATAGCTACAATGAGCAGTTCTTC
.	14	TRBJ1-2	TRBV19	TRBD1	CASRTARDSNGYTF	TGTGCCAGTAGGACCGCCCGGGACAGCAATGGCTACACCTTC
.	17	TRBJ2-2	TRBV7-3	TRBD1	CASSARDRGRNTGELFF	TGTGCCAGCAGCGCCAGGGACAGGGGAAGAAACACCGGGGAGCTGTTTTTT
.	14	TRBJ1-2	TRBV2	.	CASSGRDLDGGYTF	TGTGCCAGCAGTGGTCGGGACTTGGACGGTGGCTACACCTTC
.	14	TRBJ1-2	TRBV19	TRBD1	CASRPTGTGISYTF	TGTGCCAGTAGACCGACCGGGACAGGGATTAGCTACACCTTC
.	18	TRBJ2-2	TRBV4-2	TRBD2	CASSQDLAGGGVAGELFF	TGTGCCAGCAGCCAAGATCTAGCGGGGGGGGGAGTAGCCGGGGAGCTGTTTTTT
.	16	TRBJ2-1	TRBV27	.	CASSPVGGPAGNEQFF	TGTGCCAGCAGCCCAGTCGGGGGGCCGGCGGGCAATGAGCAGTTCTTC
.	15	TRBJ1-1	TRBV10-3	.	CAITQNRQVNTEAFF	TGTGCCATCACCCAAAACCGACAGGTAAACACTGAAGCTTTCTTT
.	14	TRBJ2-7	TRBV18	.	CASSSGGTDIEQYF	TGTGCCAGCTCCTCAGGCGGGACAGATATCGAGCAGTACTTC
.	14	TRBJ2-7	TRBV9	.	CASSVDLVSYEQYF	TGTGCCAGCAGCGTAGATCTTGTCTCCTACGAGCAGTACTTC
.	13	TRBJ2-7	TRBV7-2	.	CASSRNSGYEQYF	TGTGCCAGCAGCCGAAATTCCGGCTACGAGCAGTACTTC
.	16	TRBJ1-3	TRBV30	.	CAWSVPTGSGGNTIYF	TGTGCCTGGAGTGTACCCACTGGGAGTGGCGGAAACACCATATATTTT
once	14	TRBJ1-1	TRBV6-5	TRBD1	CASSPRDRNTEAFF	TGTGCCAGCAGTCCACGGGACAGGAACACTGAAGCTTTCTTT
.	15	TRBJ2-5	TRBV7-8	.	CASSLAGPRGGTQYF	TGTGCCAGCAGCTTAGCGGGACCCCGAGGGGGGACCCAGTACTTC
.	14	TRBJ1-1	TRBV5-5	TRBD1	CASSPDRVGTEAFF	TGTGCCAGCAGCCCTGACAGGGTTGGCACTGAAGCTTTCTTT
few	14	TRBJ1-1	TRBV6-1	.	CASSQGTNLPEAFF	TGTGCCAGCAGCCAGGGTACTAATCTCCCCGAAGCTTTCTTT
.	14	TRBJ1-4	TRBV5-1	.	CASSSQADNEKLFF	TGCGCCAGCAGCTCACAGGCCGATAATGAAAAACTGTTTTTT
.	14	TRBJ2-7	TRBV7-9	.	CASSLVGASYEQYF	TGTGCCAGCAGCTTGGTAGGGGCCTCCTACGAGCAGTACTTC
.	13	TRBJ1-1	TRBV11-2	.	CASSFNRDTEAFF	TGTGCCAGCAGCTTTAACAGGGACACTGAAGCTTTCTTT
.	15	TRBJ1-2	TRBV10-3	TRBD1	CAISREIEGQGLSSF	TGTGCCATCAGCCGGGAGATTGAGGGACAGGGCTTATCGTCCTTC
.	15	TRBJ1-5	TRBV19	.	CASSARGQGNQPQHF	TGTGCCAGTAGTGCTAGAGGACAAGGTAATCAGCCCCAGCATTTT
.	15	TRBJ1-1	TRBV5-4	.	CASSREPNQNTEAFF	TGTGCCAGCAGTCGAGAGCCCAACCAGAACACTGAAGCTTTCTTT
few	14	TRBJ1-2	TRBV7-9	.	CASSLGTANYGYTF	TGTGCCAGCAGCTTAGGAACTGCAAACTATGGCTACACCTTC
few	14	TRBJ1-5	TRBV27	.	CASSLSRGHQPQHF	TGTGCCAGCAGTTTATCCAGGGGCCACCAGCCCCAGCATTTT
many	14	TRBJ2-2	TRBV11-1	.	CASSWGTPTGELFF	TGTGCCAGCAGCTGGGGGACACCCACCGGGGAGCTGTTTTTT
once	13	TRBJ1-1	TRBV6-5	.	CASSPRMNTEAFF	TGTGCCAGCAGTCCCAGAATGAACACTGAAGCTTTCTTT
.	15	TRBJ2-1	TRBV19	TRBD1	CASSQDRGRTNEQFF	TGTGCCAGTAGTCAGGACAGGGGCAGAACTAATGAGCAGTTCTTC
.	14	TRBJ1-5	TRBV6-6	TRBD1	CASIRDRDDQPQHF	TGTGCCAGCATTCGAGACAGGGACGATCAGCCCCAGCATTTT
.	15	TRBJ2-7	TRBV30	TRBD2	CAWSPGRPPSYEQYF	TGTGCCTGGAGTCCCGGGAGGCCTCCCTCCTACGAGCAGTACTTC
.	16	TRBJ2-1	TRBV7-2	TRBD2	CASRRETSGGSNEQFF	TGTGCCAGCAGGCGCGAGACTAGCGGGGGGTCAAATGAGCAGTTCTTC
.	15	TRBJ2-6	TRBV5-1	TRBD1	CASSLDRAGANGLTF	TGCGCCAGCAGCCTTGACAGGGCTGGGGCCAACGGCCTGACTTTC
.	13	TRBJ1-2	TRBV2	.	CASSSGTLYGYTF	TGTGCCAGCAGTAGCGGGACACTCTATGGCTACACCTTC
.	16	TRBJ1-1	TRBV7-8	.	CASSLGGISRASEAFF	TGTGCCAGCAGCTTGGGGGGGATCTCAAGGGCAAGTGAAGCTTTCTTT
once	14	TRBJ1-2	TRBV5-1	.	CASSLAGWGDSYTF	TGCGCCAGCAGCTTGGCCGGTTGGGGAGACAGCTACACCTTC